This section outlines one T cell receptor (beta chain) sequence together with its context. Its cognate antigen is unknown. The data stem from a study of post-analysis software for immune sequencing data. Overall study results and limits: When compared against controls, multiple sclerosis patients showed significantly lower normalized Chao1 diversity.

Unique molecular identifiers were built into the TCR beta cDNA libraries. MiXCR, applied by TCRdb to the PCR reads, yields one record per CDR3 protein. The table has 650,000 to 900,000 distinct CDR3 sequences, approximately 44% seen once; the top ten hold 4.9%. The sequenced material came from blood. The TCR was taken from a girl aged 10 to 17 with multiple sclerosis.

The CDR3 nucleotides are TGTGCCACCGGGCGGGACAATGAGCAGTACTTC. Translation: CATGRDNEQYF. The chain combines TRBV24-1 with TRBJ2-1; perhaps D is TRBD1 or TRBD2 (6 bases each). The better agreement between TRBJ2-7 and the DNA end casts doubt on the J call. The CDR3 runs to 11 residues. CDR1 KGHDR and CDR2 SFDVKD come from the germline V gene.